These 13 T cell receptor beta chains came from one sample sequenced in a study of Graves' ophthalmopathy and Graves' hyperthyroidism. RNA transcripts yielded amplified TCR beta CDR3 regions. First-round RT-PCR relied on HTBI primers, and a second-round multiplex PCR came next. TCRdb independently ran MiXCR on the multiplex PCR reads; one entry per CDR3 protein. The sample lists roughly 400,000 distinct CDR3 sequences, about a sixth occurring once. Sample: peripheral blood. The receptor source for this set is a woman under 30 with Graves' ophthalmopathy.

Ten or more counts support this clonotype. The chain carries TRBV5-1 and TRBJ2-7; the match to TRBD1 covers 10 bases. After removal of 2 bases from V and 2 bases from J, the junction contained 7 bases not matched to a gene. CDR1 SGHRS and CDR2 YFSETQ come from the germline V gene. The CDR3 totals 16 residues. In DNA form, the CDR3 reads TGCGCCAGCAGCTTTCTTGCGACAGGGGGCCCCTACGAGCAGTACTTC. Translation gives CASSFLATGGPYEQYF.

In its sample, this clonotype was seen once. The CDR3 sequence is CASSLEGGADNTYEQYF. The CDR3 coding sequence is TGTGCCAGCAGCTTAGAGGGGGGAGCGGACAACACCTACGAGCAGTACTTC. The J gene is TRBJ2-7, the V gene TRBV11-2, with a possible D match to TRBD2 (6 bases). The CDR3 sequence is 17 residues long. Germline assignment: CDR1 SGHAT and CDR2 FQNNGV. V lost 0 bases to trimming and J lost 2 bases, with 17 bases between them.

This clonotype was seen a handful of times. This rearrangement joins TRBV11-2 to TRBJ2-7, with D possibly being TRBD1 (6 bases). The CDR3 has 14 amino acids. V lost 7 bases and J lost 2, with 15 bases in between. Germline values: CDR1 SGHAT, CDR2 FQNNGV. CDR3 DNA: TGTGCCAGCACCCCCCCAGGGGATCCCTACGAGCAGTACTTC. Translated: CASTPPGDPYEQYF.

This clonotype was observed many times. The DNA of the CDR3 is TGTGCCAGCAGCCAACAATCCGAGCAGTACTTC. Its translation: CASSQQSEQYF. The genes are TRBV3-1 and TRBJ2-7; D gene unclear. CDR3 size: 11 residues. Germline V CDR1 and CDR2: LGHDT, YNNKEL (reference sequence). Deletions cut 2 bases from V and 6 bases from J, with 5 bases between.

This clonotype was seen at least ten times. J is TRBJ1-1 and V is TRBV5-1; TRBD1 matches 7 bases. With 2 bases clipped from V and 4 bases from J, the junction kept 2 bases outside the gene matches. The CDR3 runs to 13 residues. CDR1 and CDR2 from the germline V gene are SGHRS and YFSETQ. The CDR3 region is CASSFKGATEAFF. In nucleotides, the CDR3 is TGCGCCAGCAGCTTTAAGGGGGCCACTGAAGCTTTCTTT. The full variable domain, in which reference TRBV5-1 and TRBJ1-1 provide the parts outside the CDR3, is KAGVTQTPRYLIKTRGQQVTLSCSPISGHRSVSWYQQTPGQGLQFLFEYFSETQRNKGNFPGRFSGRQFSNSRSEMNVSTLELGDSALYLCASSFKGATEAFFGQGTRLTVV.

This clonotype was counted many times. The V gene is TRBV7-3, the J gene TRBJ2-5; no reliable D call. Germline CDR1 and CDR2: SGHTA and FQGTGA. The CDR3 runs 12 residues. V lost 5 bases and J 6 bases, leaving 10 bases between the germline ends. CDR3 in amino acids: CASSLLGQTQYF. The DNA of the CDR3 is TGTGCCAGCAGCCTATTGGGCCAGACCCAGTACTTC.

This clonotype occurred many times. The CDR3 loop reads CASSFKLRQGAFYEQYF. The CDR3 coding sequence is TGTGCCAGCAGCTTCAAGTTACGTCAGGGTGCCTTCTACGAGCAGTACTTC. This chain connects TRBV6-2 or TRBV6-3 to TRBJ2-7; possibly TRBD1 for D (5 bases). In germline, CDR1 is MNHEY, CDR2 SVGEGT. There are 17 residues in the CDR3. V dropped 6 bases and J dropped 3 bases, with 24 bases sitting between them.

This clonotype was counted at least ten times. This rearrangement joins TRBV28 to TRBJ1-1; a possible D gene is TRBD1 (5 bases). The germline V gene has CDR1 MDHEN and CDR2 SYDVKM. The CDR3 consists of 13 residues. The ends were cut back, 3 bases at V and 10 bases at J, with 15 bases in the middle. In nucleotides, the CDR3 is TGTGCCAGCAGTTTCCTCCAGGGAATGCGAGCTTTCTTT. Its translation is CASSFLQGMRAFF. Together with reference TRBV28 and TRBJ1-1, the CDR3 gives the full variable domain: DVKVTQSSRYLVKRTGEKVFLECVQDMDHENMFWYRQDPGLGLRLIYFSYDVKMKEKGDIPEGYSVSREKKERFSLILESASTNQTSMYLCASSFLQGMRAFFGQGTRLTVV.

This clonotype has a count of ten or more. The chain links TRBV29-1 to TRBJ2-5; a possible D gene is TRBD1 (5 bases). The CDR3 covers 15 residues. CDR1 and CDR2 from the germline V gene are SQVTM and ANQGSEA. The V end was cut by 7 bases, the J end by 2 bases, with 20 bases between. This CDR3 reads CSASGSTVIQETQYF. The CDR3 DNA reads TGCAGCGCCTCAGGGTCTACGGTAATACAAGAGACCCAGTACTTC.

In its sample, this clonotype was seen many times. The chain has TRBV6-2 or TRBV6-3 and TRBJ2-6; 8 bases match TRBD1. The CDR3 totals 16 residues. After removal of 5 bases from V and 0 bases from J, the junction contained 3 bases not matched to a gene. The germline V gene encodes CDR1 MNHEY and CDR2 SVGEGT. CDR3 DNA sequence: TGTGCCAGCAGTGGACAGGGTTTCTCTGGGGCCAACGTCCTGACTTTC. Translation gives CASSGQGFSGANVLTF.

This clonotype was found many times. The chain combines TRBV27 with TRBJ2-5; 9 bases agree with TRBD1. J lost 5 bases, V lost 7 bases, and 8 bases had no gene match. The CDR3 is 14 residues long. Germline-derived CDR1 and CDR2 are MNHEY and SMNVEV (reference sequence). CDR3 sequence (DNA): TGTGCCAGCAACCCACAGGGGGCCGGCGAGACCCAGTACTTC. This translates into CASNPQGAGETQYF.

This clonotype was picked up many times. The rearrangement links TRBV29-1 to TRBJ1-3; D remains ambiguous. Germline-derived CDR1 and CDR2 are SQVTM and ANQGSEA. The V end lost 4 bases, the J end lost 0 bases, and 10 bases lay between the germline ends. The CDR3 extends over 14 amino acids. Written as DNA, the CDR3 is TGCAGCGTTGTGGTCAGGAACTCTGGAAACACCATATATTTT. Amino acid sequence: CSVVVRNSGNTIYF.

This clonotype was picked up many times. This sequence joins TRBV19 and TRBJ2-7; D perhaps matches TRBD2 (6 bases). CDR3 length equals 13 residues. Germline V lookup: CDR1 LNHDA, CDR2 SQIVND (reference sequence). Between the trimmed V and J ends, which lost 4 bases and 6 bases, there was a span of 13 bases. The CDR3 protein is CASSTVRRVEQYF. DNA for the CDR3: TGTGCCAGTAGTACGGTCCGGAGGGTCGAGCAGTACTTC.